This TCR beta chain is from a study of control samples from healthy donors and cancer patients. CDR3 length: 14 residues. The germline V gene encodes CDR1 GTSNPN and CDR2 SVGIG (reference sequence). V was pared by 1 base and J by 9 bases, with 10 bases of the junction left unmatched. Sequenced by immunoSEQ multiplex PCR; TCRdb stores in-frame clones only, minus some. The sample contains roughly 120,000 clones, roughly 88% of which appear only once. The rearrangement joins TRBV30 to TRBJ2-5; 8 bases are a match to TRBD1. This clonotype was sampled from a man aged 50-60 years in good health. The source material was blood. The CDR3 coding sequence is TGTGCCTGGAGTGCGCAGGGGGCGCGATCACCCCAGTACTTC. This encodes CAWSAQGARSPQYF.